These T cell receptor beta chains were read from a single sample in a study of blood T cell repertoires in COVID-19. Method: immunoSEQ multiplex PCR; TCRdb's copy keeps in-frame clones and lacks some. The sample includes some 190,000 clones, approximately 85% seen only once; the top ten take approximately 11%. Sequenced: peripheral blood. The receptor source for this set is a human donor with active or convalescent COVID-19. The donor label of this sample is uncertain. Both conserved end residues are part of each CDR3. Each record gives: clone size, J gene, V gene, D gene, CDR3 DNA, CDR3 protein. The D gene is left open where the match is weak. The size entry is marked missing in some rows and otherwise reads once, few, many or a size class.

>once|TRBJ1-1|TRBV3-1/TRBV3-2|-
TGTGCCAGCAGCCAAGATTCTAGAACCACTGAAGCTTTCTTT
CASSQDSRTTEAFF
>-|TRBJ1-1|TRBV18|-
TGTGCCAGCTCACCACCTGGACTGTCGAACACTGAAGCTTTCTTT
CASSPPGLSNTEAFF
>-|TRBJ2-2|TRBV6-5|-
TGTGCCAGCAGGCTACAGGGAATCACCGGGGAGCTGTTTTTT
CASRLQGITGELFF
>-|TRBJ1-2|TRBV2|TRBD1
TGTGCCAGCAAGAAAACCACTCCCGGGACAGGGAGGGATGGCTACACCTTC
CASKKTTPGTGRDGYTF
>-|TRBJ1-2|TRBV6-5|TRBD1
TGTGCCAGCCGGGACAGGGGGCGCGCGGGCGGGAGCTACACCTTC
CASRDRGRAGGSYTF
>-|TRBJ2-1|TRBV4-2|TRBD2
TGTGCCAGCAGCCAAGATCCCCTATTGCGGGGGGCAAGCAATGAGCAGTTCTTC
CASSQDPLLRGASNEQFF
>-|TRBJ2-2|TRBV19|TRBD2
TGTGCCAGTAGTATACGACCAGCGGGAGTTTCCACCGGGGAGCTGTTTTTT
CASSIRPAGVSTGELFF
>-|TRBJ2-1|TRBV24-1|-
TGTGCCACCAGTGGAGGAGTAGGCGCGGGTTACAATGAGCAGTTCTTC
CATSGGVGAGYNEQFF
>-|TRBJ2-1|TRBV27|TRBD2
TGTGCCAGCAGTCTAGGACTAGCGGGAGGACATGAGCAGTTCTTC
CASSLGLAGGHEQFF
>-|TRBJ2-7|TRBV18|-
TGTGCCAGCTCACCACCGCCGCGGGGTACCTACGAGCAGTACTTC
CASSPPPRGTYEQYF
>-|TRBJ1-6|TRBV7-9|-
TGTGCCAGCGTCTGGAGCCCGAATTCACCCCTCCACTTT
CASVWSPNSPLHF
>-|TRBJ2-7|TRBV27|TRBD2
TGTGCCAGCTCCGAGCGGGGGCTGAACGAGCAGTACTTC
CASSERGLNEQYF
>-|TRBJ2-4|TRBV5-1|TRBD2
TGCGCCAGCAGCTCTGGGACTAGCCAGGGCATTCAGTACTTC
CASSSGTSQGIQYF
>-|TRBJ1-3|TRBV7-6|-
TGTGCCAGCAGCTCGCAATGGGGCAGACACTCTGGAAACACCATATATTTT
CASSSQWGRHSGNTIYF
>-|TRBJ1-4|TRBV6-5|TRBD1
TGTGCCAGCCTAAAAGGACGGGACAGTTATGAAAAACTGTTTTTT
CASLKGRDSYEKLFF
>-|TRBJ2-7|TRBV6-1|TRBD1
TGTGCCAGCAGTGAAACAGAGACAGGGCCCTACGAGCAGTACTTC
CASSETETGPYEQYF
>once|TRBJ2-7|TRBV12-3/TRBV12-4|-
TGTGCCAGCAGTTTAGTATCTATGTACGAGCAGTACTTC
CASSLVSMYEQYF
>-|TRBJ1-3|TRBV30|-
TGTGCCTGGAGTCAAGGGGCAGTTAACACCATATATTTT
CAWSQGAVNTIYF
>-|TRBJ1-5|TRBV12-3/TRBV12-4|-
TGTGCCAGCAGTCGACAAATGGGTCAGCCCCAGCATTTT
CASSRQMGQPQHF
>-|TRBJ2-3|TRBV5-1|TRBD2
TGCGCCAGCAGCTTGCGCCCCCCGGGACTAGCGGGAGAACGGACAGATACGCAGTATTTT
CASSLRPPGLAGERTDTQYF
>-|TRBJ2-5|TRBV12-3/TRBV12-4|-
TGTGCCAGCAGTTTCCCAGGGGAGGAGACCCAGTACTTC
CASSFPGEETQYF
>-|TRBJ1-2|TRBV3-1/TRBV3-2|-
TGTGCCAGCAGCCAAGATAGATGGAGGCAGTTCTATGGCTACACCTTC
CASSQDRWRQFYGYTF
>-|TRBJ2-1|TRBV3-1/TRBV3-2|TRBD2
TGTGCCAGCAGCCTTGTAGCGGGAGGGTTCAATGAGCAGTTCTTC
CASSLVAGGFNEQFF
>-|TRBJ2-2|TRBV27|TRBD1
TGTGCCAGCAGTCAAGGACAGGGGAGGTCCGGGGAGCTGTTTTTT
CASSQGQGRSGELFF
>-|TRBJ2-1|TRBV7-3|TRBD2
TGTGCCAGCAGCTTGGGACTAGCGGGAGTCGATGAGCAGTTCTTC
CASSLGLAGVDEQFF
>-|TRBJ2-3|TRBV14|-
TGTGCCAGCAGCCCGCTAGTCCCTGGTTGGGATACGCAGTATTTT
CASSPLVPGWDTQYF
>-|TRBJ2-5|TRBV5-4|TRBD1
TGTGCCAGCAGCTTGCGCTCACCGAACCTGGACAGGAAAGAGACCCAGTACTTC
CASSLRSPNLDRKETQYF
>-|TRBJ1-2|TRBV6-2/TRBV6-3|TRBD1
TGTGCCAGCAGTTACTCGGGGACAGGCCAGGGTGGTGGCTACACCTTC
CASSYSGTGQGGGYTF
>-|TRBJ2-3|TRBV4-2|TRBD2
TGTGCCAGCAGCCAAGATGGCGCGGGGGGGGAGACAGATACGCAGTATTTT
CASSQDGAGGETDTQYF
>-|TRBJ1-1|TRBV6-2/TRBV6-3|-
TGTGCCAGCAGTTACCGCCATGAGGGTGAAGCTTTCTTT
CASSYRHEGEAFF
>-|TRBJ2-5|TRBV7-9|-
TGTGCCAGCAGCTTAGGTTCGGAAGAGACCCAGTACTTC
CASSLGSEETQYF
>-|TRBJ2-3|TRBV27|-
TGTGCCAGCAGTTTCCCATCCACAGATACGCAGTATTTT
CASSFPSTDTQYF
>-|TRBJ2-7|TRBV7-3|-
TGTGCCAGCAGCTTGGGGGGAGGAATCTACGAGCAGTACTTC
CASSLGGGIYEQYF
>-|TRBJ1-5|TRBV27|TRBD1
TGTGCCAGCAGTCTAGGCTACGACAGGGGTCAGCCCCAGCATTTT
CASSLGYDRGQPQHF
>-|TRBJ2-1|TRBV10-3|TRBD2
TGTGCCATCAGTCTTGGGACTAGCGGGGTAGGTGAGCAGTTCTTC
CAISLGTSGVGEQFF
>once|TRBJ2-2|TRBV9|-
TGTGCCAGCAGCGTAGCTCAAGCCACGAACACCGGGGAGCTGTTTTTT
CASSVAQATNTGELFF
>-|TRBJ2-7|TRBV6-5|TRBD2
TGTGCCAGCATCGGGGTAGCGGGGGTTAACGAGCAGTACTTC
CASIGVAGVNEQYF
>-|TRBJ2-7|TRBV6-5|-
TGTGCCAGCAGTTACTCGGTAGGGAGAGGGTACGAGCAGTACTTC
CASSYSVGRGYEQYF
>-|TRBJ2-1|TRBV18|TRBD2
TGTGCCAGCTCACCGACTAGCGGGGGCAATGAGCAGTTCTTC
CASSPTSGGNEQFF
>-|TRBJ1-4|TRBV4-2|TRBD1
TGTGCCAGCAGCCAAGGCAGGGACAGCGAAAAACTGTTTTTT
CASSQGRDSEKLFF
>-|TRBJ2-1|TRBV9|-
TGTGCCAGCAGCGTTAGAGAGAATCTAAATGAGCAGTTCTTC
CASSVRENLNEQFF
>-|TRBJ2-5|TRBV19|TRBD2
TGTGCCAGTAAGGTGGGAGGAGCGGGGGGCATCGGGACCCAGTACTTC
CASKVGGAGGIGTQYF
>-|TRBJ1-1|TRBV12-3/TRBV12-4|-
TGTGCCAGCCGGGGAGACACTGAAGCTTTCTTT
CASRGDTEAFF